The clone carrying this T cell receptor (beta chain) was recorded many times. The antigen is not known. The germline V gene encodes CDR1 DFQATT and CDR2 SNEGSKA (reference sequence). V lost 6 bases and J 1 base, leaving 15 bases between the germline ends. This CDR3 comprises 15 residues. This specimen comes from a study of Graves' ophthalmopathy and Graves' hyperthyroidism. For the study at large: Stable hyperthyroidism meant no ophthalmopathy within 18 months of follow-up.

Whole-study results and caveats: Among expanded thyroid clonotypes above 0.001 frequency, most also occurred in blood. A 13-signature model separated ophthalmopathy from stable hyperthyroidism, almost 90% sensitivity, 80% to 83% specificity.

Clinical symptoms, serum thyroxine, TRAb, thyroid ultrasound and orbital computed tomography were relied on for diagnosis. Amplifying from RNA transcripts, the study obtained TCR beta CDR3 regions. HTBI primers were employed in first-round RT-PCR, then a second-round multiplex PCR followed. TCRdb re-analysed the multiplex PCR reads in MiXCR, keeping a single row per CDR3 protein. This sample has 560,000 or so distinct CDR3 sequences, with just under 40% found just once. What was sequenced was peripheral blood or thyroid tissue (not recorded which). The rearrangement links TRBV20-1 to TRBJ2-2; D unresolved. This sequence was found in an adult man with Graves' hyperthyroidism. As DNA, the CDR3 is TGCAGTGCGAAGGACCTTCTAGAGAACACCGGGGAGCTGTTTTTT. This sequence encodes CSAKDLLENTGELFF.